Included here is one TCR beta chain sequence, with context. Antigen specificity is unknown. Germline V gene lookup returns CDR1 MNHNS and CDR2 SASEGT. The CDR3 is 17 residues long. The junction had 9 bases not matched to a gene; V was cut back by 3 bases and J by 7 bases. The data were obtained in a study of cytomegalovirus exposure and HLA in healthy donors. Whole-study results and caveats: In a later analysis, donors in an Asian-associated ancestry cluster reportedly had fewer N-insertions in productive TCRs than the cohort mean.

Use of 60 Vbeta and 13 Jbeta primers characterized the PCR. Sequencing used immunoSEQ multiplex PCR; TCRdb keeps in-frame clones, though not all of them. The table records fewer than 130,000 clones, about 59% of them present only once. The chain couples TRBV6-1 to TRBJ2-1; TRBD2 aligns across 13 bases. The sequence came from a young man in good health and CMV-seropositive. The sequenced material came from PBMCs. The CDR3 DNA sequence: TGTGCCAGCAGTGATACTCCGGGACTAGCGGGGCGGAATGAGCAGTTCTTC. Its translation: CASSDTPGLAGRNEQFF.